The sequence of this T cell receptor (beta chain) was determined in a study of blood T cell repertoires in COVID-19. Study-level background: The study drew acute and convalescent COVID-19 samples from the United States, Italy and Spain. T cells, B-cell-depleted T cells, or PBMCs supplied cDNA or gDNA.

This clone occurred once. Under the authors' procedure: Amplification of reference gene primers provided the estimated nucleated cell counts. Repertoires were generated with immunoSEQ multiplex PCR, while TCRdb's copy carries only in-frame clones and drops some. From that table come the V and J calls and clone size; the DNA was used to work out D and trimming. The table records fewer than 500,000 clones, roughly 80% of them present only once. The CDR3 is 20 residues long. From germline, CDR1 is MGHRA and CDR2 YSYEKL. V lost 0 bases to trimming and J lost 8 bases, with 28 bases between them. This chain joins TRBV4-1 and TRBJ1-4; D remains ambiguous. This clonotype originated in a human donor with acute or convalescent COVID-19. The donor label of this sample is uncertain. Sequenced input: peripheral blood. The CDR3 sequence is CASSQDYRLIGHHPREKLFF. CDR3 coding DNA: TGCGCCAGCAGCCAAGATTACCGACTAATAGGCCACCACCCCCGGGAAAAACTGTTTTTT.